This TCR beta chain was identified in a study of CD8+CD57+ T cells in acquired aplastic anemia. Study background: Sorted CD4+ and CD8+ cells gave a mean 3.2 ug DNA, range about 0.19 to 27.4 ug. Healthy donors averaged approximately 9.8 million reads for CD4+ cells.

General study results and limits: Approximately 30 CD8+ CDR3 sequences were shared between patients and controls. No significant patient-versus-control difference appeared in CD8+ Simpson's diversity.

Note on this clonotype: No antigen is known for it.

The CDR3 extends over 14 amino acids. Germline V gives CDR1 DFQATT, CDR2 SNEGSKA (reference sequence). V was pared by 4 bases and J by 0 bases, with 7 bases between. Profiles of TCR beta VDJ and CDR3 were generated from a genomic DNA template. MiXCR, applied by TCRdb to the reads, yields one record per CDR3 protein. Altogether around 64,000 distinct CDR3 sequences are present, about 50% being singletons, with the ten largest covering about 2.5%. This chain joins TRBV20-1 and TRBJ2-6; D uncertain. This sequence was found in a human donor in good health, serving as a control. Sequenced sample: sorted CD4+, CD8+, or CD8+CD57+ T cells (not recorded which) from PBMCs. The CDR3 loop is CSAKHVSGANVLTF. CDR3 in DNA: TGCAGTGCTAAACATGTCTCTGGGGCCAACGTCCTGACTTTC.